This entry lists 30 T cell receptor beta chains sequenced from one sample in a study of regulatory T cells in long-lasting Graves disease. The time point denotes: persistent/refractory GD, antithyroid drugs over 5 years with positive TRAb. Preparation of the TCR library used RNA extracted from PBMCs. CDR3 regions were amplified by Arm-PCR using iRepertoire HTBI primers to build TCR beta libraries. Using its own MiXCR run on the multiplex PCR reads, TCRdb lists one record per CDR3 protein. The sample records about 310,000 distinct CDR3 sequences, 22% being singletons. The sequences come from peripheral blood mononuclear cells (PBMCs), collected when the disease was refractory, from a patient treated with antithyroid drugs. Receptors originate from a female donor with Graves disease.

The chain has TRBV6-1 and TRBJ2-1; TRBD2 agrees at 13 bases. Per germline, CDR1 MNHNS and CDR2 SASEGT. The CDR3 extends over 13 amino acids. The J segment lost 14 bases and the V segment lost 6 bases, leaving 7 bases of the junction unmatched. The CDR3 is CASRPTSGRLEFF. The CDR3 DNA follows: TGTGCCAGCAGGCCGACTAGCGGGAGGTTAGAGTTCTTC.

This clonotype was seen many times. V is TRBV30 and J is TRBJ1-6; 10 bases line up with TRBD1. The CDR3 is made up of 13 amino acids. V lost 4 bases and J lost 8; bases outside the gene matches: 2. Germline V lookup: CDR1 GTSNPN, CDR2 SVGIG (reference sequence). The CDR3 sequence: CAWTGQGHSPLHF. CDR3 bases: TGTGCCTGGACGGGACAGGGGCATTCACCCCTCCACTTT.

The V and J genes are TRBV4-2 and TRBJ2-1; no reliable D call. Trimming took 2 bases from V and 4 from J, leaving 12 bases between them. This CDR3 contains 15 residues. Germline V gene sequence: CDR1 LGHNA, CDR2 YNFKEQ. CDR3 in amino acids: CASSQPRSEYNEQFF. The CDR3 DNA follows: TGTGCCAGCAGCCAACCCCGTTCGGAGTACAATGAGCAGTTCTTC.

The table lists this clonotype with a few counts. The chain has TRBV29-1 and TRBJ2-5; tentatively, D is TRBD1 (5 bases). The germline gives CDR1 SQVTM, CDR2 ANQGSEA. The CDR3 loop spans 13 amino acids. The V gene lost 7 bases and the J gene lost 4 bases, with 16 bases spanning the gap. Here the CDR3 DNA reads TGCAGCGCCCCTCTCAAGGGGCCAGAGACCCAGTACTTC. Translation gives CSAPLKGPETQYF.

As regards this clonotype: The CDR3 carries no conserved terminal phenylalanine or tryptophan, so it likely arises from a read error. V usage is TRBV2 and J usage is TRBJ2-2; D is unresolved. Trimming removed 8 bases at V and 1 base at J, with 5 bases between. Germline values: CDR1 SNHLY, CDR2 FYNNEI. This CDR3 is 12 amino acids long. The CDR3 reads CASGENTGELFS. The CDR3 DNA reads as TGTGCCAGCGGAGAGAACACCGGGGAGCTGTTTTCT.

This clonotype was picked up many times. The rearrangement uses TRBV20-1 and TRBJ2-5; 7 positions agree with TRBD2. This CDR3 is built from 13 residues. Germline CDR1 DFQATT, CDR2 SNEGSKA (reference sequence). J was trimmed by 5 bases and V by 3 bases; bases with no gene match: 6. This chain's CDR3 is CSARSQGGETQYF. The CDR3 bases are TGCAGTGCTAGGTCCCAGGGAGGGGAGACCCAGTACTTC.

The chain couples TRBV5-4 to TRBJ1-2; D call uncertain. From germline, CDR1 is SGHNT and CDR2 YYREEE (reference sequence). The V gene lost 4 bases and the J gene lost 4 bases, with 11 bases spanning the gap. The CDR3 extends over 13 amino acids. The CDR3 region has the DNA TGTGCCAGCAGCACGGACGGTATCTATGGCTACACCTTC. Its protein is CASSTDGIYGYTF.

Ten or more counts support this clonotype. This sequence joins TRBV7-2 and TRBJ2-5; D uncertain. The CDR3 covers 13 residues. Between the trimmed V and J ends, which lost 1 base and 0 bases, there was a span of 3 bases. Germline V gene data show CDR1 as SGHTA and CDR2 as FQGNSA. The CDR3 coding sequence is TGTGCCAGCAGCTTAGTACACCAAGAGACCCAGTACTTC. Protein: CASSLVHQETQYF.

The CDR3 reads CASSEPRGSGSSTGELFF. The CDR3 nucleotides are TGCGCCAGCAGTGAGCCCCGGGGTAGCGGGAGTAGCACCGGGGAGCTGTTTTTT. This chain joins TRBV10-1 and TRBJ2-2; TRBD2 matches 9 bases. From germline, CDR1 is WNHNN and CDR2 SYGVQD (reference sequence). There are 18 residues in the CDR3. With 2 bases clipped from V and 4 bases from J, the junction kept 11 bases outside the gene matches.

This clonotype was seen many times. The gene calls are TRBV27 and TRBJ1-6; 8 nucleotides agree with TRBD1. V lost 6 bases to trimming and J lost 7 bases; unmatched junction nucleotides: 11. Germline assignment: CDR1 MNHEY and CDR2 SMNVEV (reference sequence). The CDR3 is made up of 16 amino acids. CDR3 residues: CASRRGQGLTNSPLHF. In DNA, the CDR3 is TGTGCCAGCAGGAGAGGACAGGGACTTACGAATTCACCCCTCCACTTT.

This clonotype appeared a few times. This sequence joins TRBV18 and TRBJ1-4; 7 nucleotides agree with TRBD1. This CDR3 region has 18 residues. The germline V gene encodes CDR1 KGHSH and CDR2 LQKENI. V shed 0 bases and J 0 bases; nucleotides not matched to a gene: 7. In nucleotides, the CDR3 is TGTGCCAGCTCACCACCACGGGACAGTTCGGCAACTAATGAAAAACTGTTTTTT. Translating gives CASSPPRDSSATNEKLFF.

This clonotype turned up a few times. This rearrangement joins TRBV10-3 to TRBJ2-5; D gene ambiguous. V was clipped by 5 bases and J by 3 bases, with 19 bases between them. In germline, CDR1 is ENHRY, CDR2 SYGVKD. The CDR3 length is 16 residues. For the CDR3, the DNA is TGTGCCATCAGTAACTCCAACAGTGCCCCTGAAGAGACCCAGTACTTC. Its translation: CAISNSNSAPEETQYF.

The CDR3 spells CASSSRATNEKLFF. CDR3 in DNA: TGTGCCAGCAGCTCACGGGCAACTAATGAAAAACTGTTTTTT. This rearrangement joins TRBV7-2 to TRBJ1-4, with D hard to call. CDR1 SGHTA and CDR2 FQGNSA come from the germline V gene. V was cut by 4 bases and J by 0 bases, with 6 bases left in between. The CDR3 covers 14 residues.

This clonotype was seen only a few times. This sequence joins TRBV28 and TRBJ2-7, with 9 nucleotides matching TRBD2. Germline V gene lookup returns CDR1 MDHEN and CDR2 SYDVKM. The ends lost 2 bases at V and 6 bases at J; junction bases unmatched: 11. CDR3 length: 16 residues. The CDR3 sequence is CASSLPPGLALGEQYF. CDR3 coding DNA: TGTGCCAGCAGTTTACCCCCGGGACTAGCCCTCGGCGAGCAGTACTTC.

The chain is built from TRBV4-2 and TRBJ2-4; 8 bases agree with TRBD2. This CDR3 is built from 17 residues. The V segment lost 0 bases and the J segment 2 bases; nucleotides outside the gene matches: 6. The germline V gene has CDR1 LGHNA and CDR2 YNFKEQ. The CDR3 loop reads CASSQDTSGSPKNIQYF. The CDR3 DNA sequence: TGTGCCAGCAGCCAAGATACAAGCGGGAGTCCCAAAAACATTCAGTACTTC.

The chain links TRBV28 to TRBJ2-3; 7 nucleotides line up with TRBD2. J gave up 2 bases and V 6 bases, and 14 bases lay outside the gene matches. Germline V gives CDR1 MDHEN, CDR2 SYDVKM. The CDR3 has 17 residues. CDR3 sequence (DNA): TGTGCCAGCAGCCTAGCTGCCCTAGCGGTTTACACAGATACGCAGTATTTT. Its protein product is CASSLAALAVYTDTQYF.

On this clonotype itself: This sequence may be a read error, since a much larger clone differs from it by one base. The rearrangement links TRBV6-1 to TRBJ2-4; 7 bases are shared with TRBD2. With the DNA end fitting TRBJ2-7 better, the J assignment may be wrong. CDR1 and CDR2 from the germline V gene are MNHNS and SASEGT. This CDR3 has 15 amino acids. The CDR3 reads CASTPGGRGSYEQYF. CDR3 DNA: TGTGCCAGCACTCCCGGCGGGAGAGGGAGCTACGAGCAGTACTTC.

The chain couples TRBV30 to TRBJ2-5; 8 bases are a match to TRBD2. Per germline, CDR1 GTSNPN and CDR2 SVGIG (reference sequence). This CDR3 contains 11 residues. The V gene end was trimmed by 6 bases and the J gene end by 8 bases; junction bases not matched to a gene: 5. CDR3 sequence reads: CACRSGRTQYF. CDR3 nucleotides: TGTGCCTGCCGGAGCGGGAGAACCCAGTACTTC.

As concerns this clonotype: An end of the junction does not agree with germline; a read error may underlie this. The genes are TRBV4-3 and TRBJ1-4; D remains ambiguous. This CDR3 has 16 residues. Germline loops: CDR1 LGHNA, CDR2 YSLEER. CDR3 sequence reads: CVSSQDPRRFNEKLFF. The CDR3 DNA is TGCGTCAGCAGCCAAGATCCCCGGAGGTTTAATGAAAAACTGTTTTTT.

CDR3 in amino acids: CASSLDPGLNYGYTF. The CDR3 DNA follows: TGTGCCAGCAGCTTAGACCCCGGGCTTAACTATGGCTACACCTTC. The V call is TRBV11-2, the J call TRBJ1-2; D unclear. This CDR3 has 15 residues. Germline CDR1 SGHAT, CDR2 FQNNGV. The V gene lost 0 bases and the J gene lost 1 base, with 9 bases spanning the gap.

The chain is built from TRBV9 and TRBJ1-4; D gene unclear. This CDR3 is 16 amino acids long. V was trimmed by 0 bases and J by 5 bases, leaving 14 bases between them. CDR1 and CDR2 (germline): SGDLS, YYNGEE. The CDR3 DNA follows: TGTGCCAGCAGCGTAGAAGCGAATAGCGGGAATGAAAAACTGTTTTTT. It specifies CASSVEANSGNEKLFF.

This clonotype was found a few times. Here the CDR3 DNA reads TGTGCCAGCATCGGTCTGACCGGGGAGCTGTTTTTT. Translated, it gives CASIGLTGELFF. J is TRBJ2-2 and V is TRBV7-9; D gene ambiguous. Germline CDR1 is SEHNR and CDR2 is FQNEAQ (reference sequence). CDR3 length: 12 amino acids. V shed 7 bases and J shed 5 bases, with 8 bases lying between them.

In this sample, this clonotype turned up a few times. This chain connects TRBV9 to TRBJ2-7; D is possibly TRBD1 (6 bases). V shed 3 bases and J shed 4 bases, with 17 bases lying between them. The CDR3 sequence is 15 residues long. Germline V gives CDR1 SGDLS, CDR2 YYNGEE. In DNA, the CDR3 is TGTGCCAGCAGCGCCCGCTCGGGACACATGTACGAGCAGTACTTC. Protein sequence: CASSARSGHMYEQYF.

V gene TRBV7-9 combines with J gene TRBJ1-2; 8 bases are a match to TRBD1. The CDR3 is 17 residues long. The J segment lost 4 bases and the V segment lost 0 bases, leaving 10 bases of the junction unmatched. Germline CDR1 is SEHNR and CDR2 is FQNEAQ (reference sequence). The CDR3 sequence: CASSLAGTGSGIYGYTF. The CDR3 DNA reads as TGTGCCAGCAGCTTAGCCGGGACAGGCTCTGGCATCTATGGCTACACCTTC. Combining the CDR3 with reference TRBV7-9 and TRBJ1-2 gives the whole variable domain DTGVSQNPRHKITKRGQNVTFRCDPISEHNRLYWYRQTLGQGPEFLTYFQNEAQLEKSRLLSDRFSAERPKGSFSTLEIQRTEQGDSAMYLCASSLAGTGSGIYGYTFGSGTRLTVV.

In this sample, this clonotype turned up many times. This sequence joins TRBV28 and TRBJ2-5, with TRBD2 identical over 9 bases. Trimming at V came to 1 base and at J to 1 base, leaving 4 bases not matched to a gene. The CDR3 consists of 16 residues. The germline V gene has CDR1 MDHEN and CDR2 SYDVKM. The CDR3 loop is CASSLLWREGQETQYF. CDR3 DNA: TGTGCCAGCAGTTTATTATGGCGGGAGGGCCAAGAGACCCAGTACTTC.

In the case of this clonotype: One base away lies a much larger clone, so this may be a sequencing read error. The J gene is TRBJ2-5, the V gene TRBV12-3 or TRBV12-4; 8 nucleotides align to TRBD2. The CDR3 sequence is 15 residues long. DNA for the CDR3: TGTGCCTGCAGTTTGGAAAGGACTAGCTTGGAGACCCAGTACTTC. It codes for CACSLERTSLETQYF.

This clonotype has a count of ten or more. The chain's CDR3 is CASGVGLAANNSPLHF. The CDR3 DNA sequence: TGTGCCAGCGGGGTTGGCTTGGCAGCGAATAATTCACCCCTCCACTTT. The chain uses TRBV11-3 and TRBJ1-6; D is uncertain. The CDR3 runs to 16 residues. V was cut by 8 bases and J by 5 bases, with 19 bases left in between. Germline CDR1 reads SGHNT; CDR2 reads YENEEA.

The chain links TRBV11-2 to TRBJ2-2; 12 positions agree with TRBD1. From germline, CDR1 is SGHAT and CDR2 FQNNGV. This CDR3 comprises 19 residues. Trimming cost V 5 bases and J 9 bases; bases outside gene matches: 19. The CDR3 region is CASSMTGTGGAFFPRELFF. The CDR3 bases are TGTGCCAGCAGCATGACCGGGACAGGGGGCGCTTTTTTTCCCCGGGAGCTGTTTTTT.

The V and J genes are TRBV7-9 and TRBJ1-6, with D maybe TRBD1 (6 bases). The CDR3 runs to 17 residues. Trimming shortened V by 4 bases and J by 7 bases, and 20 bases separated the two germline ends. Germline CDR1 is SEHNR and CDR2 is FQNEAQ (reference sequence). The CDR3 DNA is TGTGCCAGCAGCTCAAACATCAGGGACATGCGGAATTCACCCCTCCACTTT. This gives the protein CASSSNIRDMRNSPLHF.

The chain is built from TRBV24-1 and TRBJ1-2; no firm D call. Per germline, CDR1 KGHDR and CDR2 SFDVKD. V shed 1 base and J shed 8 bases, with 1 base lying between them. This CDR3 contains 10 residues. CDR3 sequence reads: CATSDFGYTF. The CDR3 DNA is TGTGCCACCAGTGATTTCGGCTACACCTTC.